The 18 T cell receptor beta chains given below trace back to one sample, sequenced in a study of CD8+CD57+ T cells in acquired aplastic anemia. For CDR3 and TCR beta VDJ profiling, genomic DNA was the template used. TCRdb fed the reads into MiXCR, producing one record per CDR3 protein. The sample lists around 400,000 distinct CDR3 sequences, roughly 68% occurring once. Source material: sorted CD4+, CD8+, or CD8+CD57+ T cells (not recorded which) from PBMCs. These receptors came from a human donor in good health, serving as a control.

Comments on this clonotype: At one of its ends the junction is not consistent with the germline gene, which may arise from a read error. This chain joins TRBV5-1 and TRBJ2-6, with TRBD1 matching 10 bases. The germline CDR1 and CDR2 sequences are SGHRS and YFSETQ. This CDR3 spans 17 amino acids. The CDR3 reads CASNRGTGAFGANVLTF. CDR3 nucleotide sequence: TGTGCCAGCAATCGGGGGACAGGGGCCTTTGGGGCCAACGTCCTGACTTTC.

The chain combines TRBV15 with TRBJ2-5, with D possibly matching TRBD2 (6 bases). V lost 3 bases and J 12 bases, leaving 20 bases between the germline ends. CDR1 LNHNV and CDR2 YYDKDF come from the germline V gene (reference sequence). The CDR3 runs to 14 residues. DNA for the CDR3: TGTGCCACCAGCAGGACTAGTCACCAAGAGACAGAGTACTTC. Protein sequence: CATSRTSHQETEYF.

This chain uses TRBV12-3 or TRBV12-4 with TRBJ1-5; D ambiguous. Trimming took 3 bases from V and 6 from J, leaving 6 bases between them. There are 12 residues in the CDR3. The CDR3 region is CASSFPGQPQHF. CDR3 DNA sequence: TGTGCCAGCAGTTTCCCCGGTCAGCCCCAGCATTTT.

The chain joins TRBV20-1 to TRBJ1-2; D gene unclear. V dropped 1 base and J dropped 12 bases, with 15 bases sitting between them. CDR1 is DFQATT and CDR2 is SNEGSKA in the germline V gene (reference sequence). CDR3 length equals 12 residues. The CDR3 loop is CSARGAVWADTF. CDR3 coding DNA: TGCAGTGCTAGAGGCGCTGTTTGGGCGGACACCTTC.

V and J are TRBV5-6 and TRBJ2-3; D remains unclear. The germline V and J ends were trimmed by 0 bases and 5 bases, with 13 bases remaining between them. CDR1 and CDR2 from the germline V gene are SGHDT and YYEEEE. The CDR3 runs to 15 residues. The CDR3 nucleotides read TGTGCCAGCAGCTTGGTCCAGTGCAGTGGAGATACGCAGTATTTT. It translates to CASSLVQCSGDTQYF. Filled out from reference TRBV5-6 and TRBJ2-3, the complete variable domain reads DAGVTQSPTHLIKTRGQQVTLRCSPKSGHDTVSWYQQALGQGPQFIFQYYEEEERQRGNFPDRFSGHQFPNYSSELNVNALLLGDSALYLCASSLVQCSGDTQYFGPGTRLTVL.

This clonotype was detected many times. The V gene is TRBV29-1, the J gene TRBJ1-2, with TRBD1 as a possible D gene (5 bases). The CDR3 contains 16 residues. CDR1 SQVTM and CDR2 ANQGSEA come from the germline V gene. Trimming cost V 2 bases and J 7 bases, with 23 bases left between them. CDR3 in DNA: TGCAGCGTTGAACGGGGGGGGAAGGCATCGAGAGGTGGCTACACCTTC. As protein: CSVERGGKASRGGYTF.

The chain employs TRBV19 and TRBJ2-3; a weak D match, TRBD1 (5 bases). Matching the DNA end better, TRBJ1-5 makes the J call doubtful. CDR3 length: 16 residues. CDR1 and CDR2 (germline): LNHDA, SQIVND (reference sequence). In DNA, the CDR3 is TGTGCCAGTAGCGCCAACCCGGGGGGTGGTACAGAGACGCAGCATTTT. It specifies CASSANPGGGTETQHF.

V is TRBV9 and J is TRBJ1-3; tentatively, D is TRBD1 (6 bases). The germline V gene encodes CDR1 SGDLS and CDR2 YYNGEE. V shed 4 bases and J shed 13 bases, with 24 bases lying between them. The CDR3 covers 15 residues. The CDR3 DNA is TGTGCCAGCAGCACTGACAGGCCCATCGGAAGCAGTATATATTTT. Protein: CASSTDRPIGSSIYF.

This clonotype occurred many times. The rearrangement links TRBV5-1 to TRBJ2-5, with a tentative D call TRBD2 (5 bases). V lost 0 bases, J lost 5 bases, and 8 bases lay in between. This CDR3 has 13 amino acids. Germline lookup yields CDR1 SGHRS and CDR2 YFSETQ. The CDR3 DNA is TGCGCCAGCAGCTTGGCTAGCACGGAGACCCAGTACTTC. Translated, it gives CASSLASTETQYF.

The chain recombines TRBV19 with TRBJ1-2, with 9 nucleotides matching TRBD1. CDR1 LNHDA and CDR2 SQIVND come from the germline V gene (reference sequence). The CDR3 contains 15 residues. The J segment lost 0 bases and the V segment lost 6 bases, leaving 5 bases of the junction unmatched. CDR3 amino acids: CASRRRQGANYGYTF. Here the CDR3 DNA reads TGTGCCAGTAGAAGAAGACAGGGGGCTAACTATGGCTACACCTTC.

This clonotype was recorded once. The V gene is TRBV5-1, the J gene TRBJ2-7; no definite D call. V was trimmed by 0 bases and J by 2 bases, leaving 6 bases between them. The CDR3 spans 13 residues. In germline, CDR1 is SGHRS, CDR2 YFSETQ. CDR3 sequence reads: CASSLGPTYEQYF. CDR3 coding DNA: TGCGCCAGCAGCTTGGGTCCCACCTACGAGCAGTACTTC. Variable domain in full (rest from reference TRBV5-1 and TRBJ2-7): KAGVTQTPRYLIKTRGQQVTLSCSPISGHRSVSWYQQTPGQGLQFLFEYFSETQRNKGNFPGRFSGRQFSNSRSEMNVSTLELGDSALYLCASSLGPTYEQYFGPGTRLTVT.

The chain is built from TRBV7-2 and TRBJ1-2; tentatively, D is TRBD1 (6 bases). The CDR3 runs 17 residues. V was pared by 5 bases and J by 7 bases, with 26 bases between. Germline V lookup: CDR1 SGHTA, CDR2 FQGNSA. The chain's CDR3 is CASSQYSGTHGVTGYTF. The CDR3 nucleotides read TGTGCCAGCAGCCAATACTCGGGGACACATGGAGTCACTGGCTACACCTTC. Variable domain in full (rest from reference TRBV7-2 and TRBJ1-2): GAGVSQSPSNKVTEKGKDVELRCDPISGHTALYWYRQSLGQGLEFLIYFQGNSAPDKSGLPSDRFSAERTGGSVSTLTIQRTQQEDSAVYLCASSQYSGTHGVTGYTFGSGTRLTVV.

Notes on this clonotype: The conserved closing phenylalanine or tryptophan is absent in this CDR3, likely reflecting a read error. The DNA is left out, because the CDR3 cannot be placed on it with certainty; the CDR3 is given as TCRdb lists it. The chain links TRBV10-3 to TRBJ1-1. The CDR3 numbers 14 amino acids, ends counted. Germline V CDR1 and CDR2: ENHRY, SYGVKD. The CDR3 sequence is CAISGADDTTDSFS.

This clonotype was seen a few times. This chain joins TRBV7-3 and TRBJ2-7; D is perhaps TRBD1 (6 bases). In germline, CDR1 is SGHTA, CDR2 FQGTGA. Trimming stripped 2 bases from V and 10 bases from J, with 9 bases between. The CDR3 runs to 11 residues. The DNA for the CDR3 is TGTGCCAGCAGCTTAGACAGGCACCAGTACTTC. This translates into CASSLDRHQYF.

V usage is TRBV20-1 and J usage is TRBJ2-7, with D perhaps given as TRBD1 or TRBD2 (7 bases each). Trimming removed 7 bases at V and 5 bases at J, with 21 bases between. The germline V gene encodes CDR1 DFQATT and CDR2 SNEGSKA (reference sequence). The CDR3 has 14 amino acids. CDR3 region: CSDGRGTVTHEQYF. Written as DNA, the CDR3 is TGCAGTGATGGGCGGGGGACAGTAACGCACGAGCAGTACTTC.

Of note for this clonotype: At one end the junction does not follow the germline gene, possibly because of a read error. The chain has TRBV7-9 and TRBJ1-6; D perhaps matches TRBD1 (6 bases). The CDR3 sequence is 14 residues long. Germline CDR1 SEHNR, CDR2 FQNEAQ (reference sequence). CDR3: CASSHGQTNSPLLF. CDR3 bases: TGTGCCAGCAGCCATGGACAGACCAATTCACCCCTCCTTTTT.

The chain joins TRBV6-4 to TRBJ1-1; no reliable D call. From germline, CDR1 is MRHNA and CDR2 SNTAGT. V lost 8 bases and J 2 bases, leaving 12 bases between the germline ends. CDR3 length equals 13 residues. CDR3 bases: TGTGCCAGCCTGAGGGCAGGCAACACTGAAGCTTTCTTT. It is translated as CASLRAGNTEAFF.

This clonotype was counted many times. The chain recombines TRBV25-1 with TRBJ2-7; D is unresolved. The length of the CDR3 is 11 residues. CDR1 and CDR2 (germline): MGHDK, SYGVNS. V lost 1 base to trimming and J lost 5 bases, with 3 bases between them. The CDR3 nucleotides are TGTGCCAGCAGTGAATTAAACGAGCAGTACTTC. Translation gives CASSELNEQYF.